This TCR beta chain appears in the sequencing data of a study of graft-versus-host responses after intestinal transplantation. CDR1 is GTSNPN, CDR2 SVGIG, per germline (reference sequence). V was pared by 1 base and J by 2 bases, with 10 bases between. The CDR3 is 14 amino acids. Assay used: immunoSEQ multiplex PCR; TCRdb lists only in-frame clones, some missing. In the table there are 23,000 or so clones, more than 85% of which are singletons. The sample was PBMCs, taken around 38 days after intestinal transplant. The rearrangement uses TRBV30 and TRBJ2-3; maybe TRBD2 (6 bases). This TCR was recovered from a human patient who received an intestinal transplant, so some T cells may come from the graft donor. In DNA, the CDR3 is TGTGCCTGGAGTGCAGGGAGGACCACAGATACGCAGTATTTT. This translates into CAWSAGRTTDTQYF.